This T cell receptor beta chain was captured by sequencing in a study of T cell repertoires in cytomegalovirus infection. Study overall: Carrying CMV and the relevant HLA type showed in public TCR beta signatures.

A few counts support this clonotype. CDR3 length equals 12 residues. V lost 7 bases, J lost 8 bases, and 8 bases stayed unmatched. CDR1 is SGDLS, CDR2 YYNGEE, per germline. TCRdb itself ran the reads through MiXCR, one entry per CDR3 protein. The table includes about 210,000 distinct CDR3 sequences, around 6.2% detected once. The clonotype comes from a human donor in good health (CMV status not recorded). Some clones in this sample may be carry-over from other donors' samples. The material sequenced was PBMCs. The V call is TRBV9, the J call TRBJ1-1; TRBD1 matches 7 bases. CDR3 amino acids: CASRTGDLEAFF. CDR3 DNA sequence: TGTGCCAGCCGTACAGGGGACTTGGAAGCTTTCTTT.